This note documents a single T cell receptor (beta chain) sequence. It has no known antigen specificity. The record has no base qualities; no much larger clone is one base away. V drops 2 bases and J drops 4 bases, leaving 20 bases in between. Based on the germline V gene (reference sequence), the CDR1 and CDR2 sequences are MNHEY and SMNVEV. Measured from the cysteine to the phenylalanine, the CDR3 is 17 residues long. Only CDR3 DNA is held: 51 bases, read in frame from base 1. The data originate from a study of control samples from healthy donors and cancer patients (dated by TCRdb to the early 2020s). Receptor amplification or capture employed the immunoSEQ multiplex PCR assay. TCRdb stores this immuneACCESS table with in-frame sequences only. Part of the clones is absent; in the studies checked, under half of the shortfall reflects unresolved V genes, and no reason is known for the rest. The sample table lists more than 85,000 clones, 85% to 90% of them with a count of one. Under 20% of the sample belongs to the ten largest clones.

The TCR was taken from a woman aged 45 to 65 in good health. In this chain, TRBV27 is recombined with TRBJ1-2, and the D gene may be TRBD1, 6 bases matching. The sequenced material came from blood. The CDR3 has the sequence CASSLEGGGGEIYGYTF. The DNA sequence is TGTGCCAGCAGTTTAGAGGGAGGGGGGGGCGAAATCTATGGCTACACCTTC.